A selection of T cell receptor beta chains follows, all from one sample in a study of T cells in Graves' hyperthyroidism and ophthalmopathy. TCRdb re-called the multiplex PCR reads with MiXCR, one entry per CDR3 protein. The table records some 200,000 distinct CDR3 sequences, roughly 15% of them present only once. The sequencing input was blood. All receptors come from a man in his fifties or sixties with Graves' hyperthyroidism. CDR3s include the opening cysteine and the closing phenylalanine or tryptophan. The D gene is left open where the match is weak. Expanded clones get a size class; other rows say once, few or many, or leave the size out.

CDR3 protein,CDR3 DNA,D gene,V gene,J gene,clone size
CASSQESGGDTQYF,TGTGCCAGCAGCCAAGAGTCAGGGGGGGATACGCAGTATTTT,-,TRBV2,TRBJ2-3,few
CASSPAGGSGANVLTF,TGCGCCAGCAGCCCCGCGGGAGGGTCTGGGGCCAACGTCCTGACTTTC,TRBD2,TRBV5-1,TRBJ2-6,-
CASSSSLGGELFF,TGTGCCAGCAGTTCTTCCTTGGGCGGGGAGCTGTTTTTT,-,TRBV2,TRBJ2-2,many
CASGGQGWNIQYF,TGTGCCAGCGGTGGACAGGGGTGGAACATTCAGTACTTC,TRBD1,TRBV12-3/TRBV12-4,TRBJ2-4,few
CASSQRQGAQSAGTEAFF,TGCGCCAGCAGCCAAAGACAGGGGGCCCAATCAGCGGGCACTGAAGCTTTCTTT,TRBD1,TRBV5-1,TRBJ1-1,many
CASSLTASGNTEAFF,TGTGCCAGCAGCTTAACGGCCAGTGGAAACACTGAAGCTTTCTTT,-,TRBV7-3,TRBJ1-1,many
CATSPRANTEAFF,TGTGCCACCAGCCCAAGGGCGAACACTGAAGCTTTCTTT,-,TRBV15,TRBJ1-1,-
CASSHTPGLAGERSSYNEQFF,TGTGCCAGCAGCCATACTCCGGGACTAGCGGGAGAGAGAAGCTCCTACAATGAGCAGTTCTTC,TRBD2,TRBV14,TRBJ2-1,few
CSARDLISTNEKLFF,TGCAGTGCTAGAGACCTCATTTCAACTAATGAAAAACTGTTTTTT,-,TRBV20-1,TRBJ1-4,few
CASGLAGVVGETQYF,TGTGCCAGCGGACTAGCGGGAGTGGTAGGGGAGACCCAGTACTTC,TRBD2,TRBV2,TRBJ2-5,many
CASSLEGYEKLFF,TGCGCCAGCAGCTTGGAAGGGTACGAAAAACTGTTTTTT,-,TRBV5-1,TRBJ1-4,-
CASSQDGRFEQYF,TGTGCCAGCAGCCAAGATGGACGGTTCGAGCAGTACTTC,-,TRBV3-1,TRBJ2-7,many
CASSLYPRFFMAGDEDTQYF,TGTGCCAGCAGTTTATATCCTAGATTTTTTATGGCGGGAGATGAAGATACGCAGTATTTT,TRBD2,TRBV27,TRBJ2-3,many
CASSLGGRESSYNEQFF,TGTGCCAGCAGTTTAGGGGGGCGGGAGAGTTCCTACAATGAGCAGTTCTTC,-,TRBV12-3/TRBV12-4,TRBJ2-1,few
CASSQDVGTSGRYEQYF,TGCGCCAGCAGCCAAGATGTCGGGACTAGCGGGAGATACGAGCAGTACTTC,TRBD2,TRBV4-1,TRBJ2-7,many
CANGRGPMPHEQFF,TGTGCCAACGGGCGGGGGCCGATGCCCCATGAGCAGTTCTTC,-,TRBV27,TRBJ2-1,-
CASSPTGGNEQFF,TGTGCCAGCAGTCCCACAGGGGGTAATGAGCAGTTCTTC,TRBD1,TRBV25-1,TRBJ2-1,-
CSVAGQAITDTQYF,TGCAGCGTTGCTGGACAGGCCATCACAGATACGCAGTATTTT,TRBD1,TRBV29-1,TRBJ2-3,few
CASSEPGGGDTQYF,TGTGCCAGCAGCGAACCGGGAGGGGGAGATACGCAGTATTTT,TRBD2,TRBV7-2,TRBJ2-3,-
CASTTPAGTQGAQYF,TGTGCCAGCACAACTCCGGCTGGGACACAAGGGGCCCAGTACTTC,-,TRBV7-2,TRBJ2-5,once
CASSPDRDRGYNEQFF,TGTGCCAGCAGTCCCGACCGGGACAGAGGATACAATGAGCAGTTCTTC,TRBD1,TRBV28,TRBJ2-1,many
CASSPRESGYNEQFF,TGCGCCAGCAGCCCTCGGGAGAGTGGCTACAATGAGCAGTTCTTC,-,TRBV4-1,TRBJ2-1,few
CASMARSQGNTEAFF,TGTGCCAGCATGGCTCGTTCCCAGGGAAACACTGAAGCTTTCTTT,-,TRBV2,TRBJ1-1,few
CATTAGGQGVAGANVLTF,TGTGCCACGACGGCCGGGGGACAGGGGGTCGCTGGGGCCAACGTCCTGACTTTC,TRBD1,TRBV10-3,TRBJ2-6,many
CASSHEGYSGANVLTF,TGTGCCAGCAGTCACGAGGGGTACTCTGGGGCCAACGTCCTGACTTTC,-,TRBV28,TRBJ2-6,many
CASSSSKAASYEQYF,TGTGCCAGCAGTTCATCTAAGGCGGCCTCCTACGAGCAGTACTTC,-,TRBV28,TRBJ2-7,many
CASSASAGEYEQYF,TGTGCCAGCAGTGCTTCAGCGGGAGAATACGAGCAGTACTTC,TRBD2,TRBV2,TRBJ2-7,few